Listed here are 20 T cell receptor beta chains from one sample, sequenced in a study of blood T cell repertoires in COVID-19. Here immunoSEQ multiplex PCR was the method, and the copy in TCRdb shows in-frame clones only, minus some. The repertoire includes 350,000 to 450,000 clones, roughly nine tenths of them detected once, and 1.5% to 2% sits in the top ten. The sequencing input was PBMCs or T cells enriched from blood (not recorded which). The receptors originated from a woman under 40 who had recovered from COVID-19.

The chain has TRBV6-2 or TRBV6-3 and TRBJ1-5; 7 nucleotides line up with TRBD1. Germline loops: CDR1 MNHEY, CDR2 SVGEGT. V shed 5 bases, J shed 4 bases, and the junction held 2 bases outside the gene matches. The CDR3 consists of 13 residues. The CDR3 here is CASSLQGNQPQHF. Written as DNA, the CDR3 is TGTGCCAGCAGTCTACAGGGGAATCAGCCCCAGCATTTT.

The chain couples TRBV5-1 to TRBJ2-5, with 7 bases matching TRBD1. V lost 5 bases to trimming and J lost 4 bases; unmatched junction nucleotides: 5. Germline CDR1 reads SGHRS; CDR2 reads YFSETQ. This CDR3 is 13 amino acids long. The CDR3 sequence is CASRPTGLETQYF. The CDR3 region has the DNA TGCGCCAGCAGGCCGACAGGGCTAGAGACCCAGTACTTC.

About this clone: Other nucleotide sequences from this sample produce the same CDR3. This rearrangement joins TRBV11-2 to TRBJ1-2; no firm D call. Between the trimmed V and J ends, which lost 5 bases and 5 bases, there was a span of 12 bases. From germline, CDR1 is SGHAT and CDR2 FQNNGV. CDR3 length: 13 residues. In DNA form, the CDR3 reads TGTGCCAGCAGCCTCCGGGGAGGATATGGCTACACCTTC. This codes for CASSLRGGYGYTF.

V is TRBV6-5 and J is TRBJ2-2, with 7 positions matching TRBD1. The junction had 12 bases not matched to a gene; V was cut back by 8 bases and J by 6 bases. CDR3 length: 15 residues. Germline lookup yields CDR1 MNHEY and CDR2 SVGAGI. CDR3 protein: CASRGGRWAAGELFF. The DNA of the CDR3 is TGTGCCAGCCGAGGGGGCAGGTGGGCAGCCGGGGAGCTGTTTTTT.

The chain joins TRBV14 to TRBJ2-7, with TRBD2 as a possible D gene (6 bases). V lost 4 bases to trimming and J lost 7 bases, with 20 bases between them. Germline CDR1 and CDR2: SGHDN and FVKESK. The CDR3 consists of 15 residues. CDR3: CASSLRRDIKHEQYF. The CDR3 nucleotides read TGTGCCAGCAGCCTTAGGCGGGATATTAAGCATGAGCAGTACTTC.

This sequence joins TRBV30 and TRBJ2-7, with D possibly matching TRBD2 (5 bases). This CDR3 is built from 16 residues. Germline V gene data show CDR1 as GTSNPN and CDR2 as SVGIG (reference sequence). V was cut by 1 base and J by 2 bases, with 18 bases left in between. In DNA, the CDR3 is TGTGCCTGGAGTGCAAGGCCGGGATCGAGACCCTACGAGCAGTACTTC. This encodes CAWSARPGSRPYEQYF.

This chain links TRBV9 with TRBJ1-6; D may be TRBD1 (5 bases). V was shortened by 0 bases and J by 0 bases, with 7 bases between the two germline ends. The CDR3 totals 16 residues. CDR1 SGDLS and CDR2 YYNGEE come from the germline V gene. CDR3 coding DNA: TGTGCCAGCAGCGTAGGACAGAGCTCCTATAATTCACCCCTCCACTTT. This sequence encodes CASSVGQSSYNSPLHF.

The CDR3 reads CASSLQGWETQYF. The CDR3 bases are TGCGCCAGCAGCTTGCAGGGGTGGGAGACCCAGTACTTC. The chain employs TRBV5-1 and TRBJ2-5; maybe TRBD1 (6 bases). The CDR3 runs 13 residues. V shed 1 base and J shed 5 bases, with 9 bases lying between them. Germline V gene data show CDR1 as SGHRS and CDR2 as YFSETQ.

The chain has TRBV9 and TRBJ2-1, with D maybe TRBD1 (5 bases). The germline CDR1 and CDR2 sequences are SGDLS and YYNGEE. The CDR3 extends over 14 amino acids. V dropped 0 bases and J dropped 9 bases, with 13 bases sitting between them. CDR3 bases: TGTGCCAGCAGCGTAGGTCCTCAGGGTACTGAGCAGTTCTTC. Residues: CASSVGPQGTEQFF.

The chain couples TRBV13 to TRBJ2-7; 11 bases line up with TRBD1. The germline V gene has CDR1 PRHDT and CDR2 FYEKMQ (reference sequence). After removal of 4 bases from V and 6 bases from J, the junction contained 8 bases not matched to a gene. The CDR3 length is 15 residues. The CDR3 DNA is TGTGCCAGCAGCTGGACAGGGGGCGCACGGGGCGAGCAGTACTTC. Its translation is CASSWTGGARGEQYF. Variable domain in full (rest from reference TRBV13 and TRBJ2-7): AAGVIQSPRHLIKEKRETATLKCYPIPRHDTVYWYQQGPGQDPQFLISFYEKMQSDKGSIPDRFSAQQFSDYHSELNMSSLELGDSALYFCASSWTGGARGEQYFGPGTRLTVT.

This chain links TRBV3-1 (or the pseudogene TRBV3-2) with TRBJ2-2; 10 bases match TRBD2. V dropped 0 bases and J dropped 6; count of bases not matched to a gene: 10. The germline V gene encodes CDR1 LGHDT and CDR2 YNNKEL (reference sequence). The CDR3 has 18 residues. The CDR3 sequence is CASSQDSISSGGPGELFF. CDR3 nucleotide sequence: TGTGCCAGCAGCCAAGATAGTATTTCTAGCGGGGGTCCCGGGGAGCTGTTTTTT.

The chain links TRBV28 to TRBJ2-6; a possible D gene is TRBD1 (5 bases). There are 22 residues in the CDR3. CDR1 is MDHEN, CDR2 SYDVKM, per germline. The germline V and J ends were trimmed by 2 bases and 0 bases, with 26 bases remaining between them. The DNA of the CDR3 is TGTGCCAGCAGTTTAACCCCTCTTCTGCCACCTACAAGGGGCTCTGGGGCCAACGTCCTGACTTTC. Amino acid sequence: CASSLTPLLPPTRGSGANVLTF.

The chain is built from TRBV5-1 and TRBJ1-1, with 7 bases that match TRBD1. V lost 6 bases to trimming and J lost 2 bases; unmatched junction nucleotides: 10. This CDR3 is built from 15 residues. CDR1 and CDR2 from the germline V gene are SGHRS and YFSETQ. This chain's CDR3 is CASKLEGARNTEAFF. DNA of the CDR3: TGCGCCAGCAAGCTTGAGGGGGCTCGTAACACTGAAGCTTTCTTT.

The J gene is TRBJ1-5, the V gene TRBV28; D gene unclear. Germline loops: CDR1 MDHEN, CDR2 SYDVKM. There are 14 residues in the CDR3. V shed 7 bases and J shed 5 bases, with 15 bases lying between them. In nucleotides, the CDR3 is TGTGCCAGCACAACTTCTAAGTATGATCAGCCCCAGCATTTT. Translating it yields CASTTSKYDQPQHF.

The V and J genes are TRBV18 and TRBJ1-2, with D tentatively TRBD1 (5 bases). Germline V gene data show CDR1 as KGHSH and CDR2 as LQKENI. V shed 3 bases and J shed 4 bases, with 15 bases lying between them. This CDR3 is built from 15 residues. The CDR3 loop is CASSPRPDMLYGYTF. In nucleotides, the CDR3 is TGTGCCAGCTCACCCCGCCCGGACATGCTCTATGGCTACACCTTC.

The chain carries TRBV20-1 and TRBJ2-3; possibly TRBD2 for D (6 bases). V was pared by 3 bases and J by 0 bases, with 13 bases between. Looked up from germline, CDR1 is DFQATT and CDR2 is SNEGSKA (reference sequence). The CDR3 length is 15 residues. This CDR3 reads CSASLPGASTDTQYF. CDR3 coding DNA: TGCAGTGCTAGTCTTCCGGGAGCTAGCACAGATACGCAGTATTTT.

The chain links TRBV24-1 to TRBJ1-5; a weak D match, TRBD1 (6 bases). The V gene's germline CDR1 is KGHDR and CDR2 SFDVKD. Trimming pared 6 bases from V and 7 bases from J, leaving 15 bases between. The CDR3 has 14 residues. The CDR3 here is CATSTQGREQPQHF. DNA for the CDR3: TGTGCCACCAGTACACAGGGACGGGAACAGCCCCAGCATTTT.

The chain employs TRBV5-8 and TRBJ1-5, with D perhaps matching TRBD1 (6 bases). The V gene lost 4 bases and the J gene lost 0 bases, with 11 bases spanning the gap. From germline, CDR1 is SGHTS and CDR2 YDEGEE. The CDR3 runs 15 residues. CDR3 in DNA: TGTGCCAGCAGCAGGGGGTGGGCTAGCAATCAGCCCCAGCATTTT. Residues: CASSRGWASNQPQHF.

This chain connects TRBV5-4 to TRBJ1-3; D not resolved. CDR3 size: 15 residues. Trimming removed 1 base from V and 0 bases from J, with 8 bases in between. Germline CDR1 SGHNT, CDR2 YYREEE (reference sequence). CDR3 region: CASSLIGNSGNTIYF. The CDR3 DNA sequence: TGTGCCAGCAGCTTGATCGGGAACTCTGGAAACACCATATATTTT.

This sequence joins TRBV3-1 (or the pseudogene TRBV3-2) and TRBJ2-1, with a possible D match to TRBD2 (6 bases). Germline assignment: CDR1 LGHDT and CDR2 YNNKEL (reference sequence). Trimming removed 7 bases from V and 7 bases from J, with 14 bases in between. The length of the CDR3 is 13 residues. For the CDR3, the DNA is TGTGCCAGCACATCGGAGGGTCCAAATGAGCAGTTCTTC. Translating it yields CASTSEGPNEQFF.